Each of the 17 T cell receptor beta chains below was sequenced from the same sample in a study of cytomegalovirus exposure and HLA in healthy donors. This PCR relied on a set of 60 Vbeta primers and 13 Jbeta primers. Libraries were prepared by immunoSEQ multiplex PCR; TCRdb keeps only in-frame clonotypes and omits some of them. The sample has about 110,000 clones; 73% are singletons. The sample comprised PBMCs. The source is a middle-aged man in good health and CMV-seronegative.

The gene calls are TRBV5-1 and TRBJ1-1; the D gene is possibly TRBD1 (6 bases). Trimming pared 5 bases from V and 1 base from J, leaving 12 bases between. The length of the CDR3 is 14 residues. Germline V gives CDR1 SGHRS, CDR2 YFSETQ. CDR3 nucleotides: TGCGCCAGCAGGTCAGGGGCCCAGAACACTGAAGCTTTCTTT. Its translation is CASRSGAQNTEAFF.

The chain links TRBV5-1 to TRBJ1-1, with D possibly being TRBD1 (5 bases). The CDR3 runs 15 residues. Germline CDR1 SGHRS, CDR2 YFSETQ. V dropped 4 bases and J dropped 0 bases, with 13 bases sitting between them. The CDR3 DNA is TGCGCCAGCAGCCGATTAGGAGGGGTGAACACTGAAGCTTTCTTT. Translated, it gives CASSRLGGVNTEAFF.

The V call is TRBV29-1, the J call TRBJ2-5, with 12 positions matching TRBD1. The J call may be wrong; the DNA end is better matched by TRBJ2-7. Germline loops: CDR1 SQVTM, CDR2 ANQGSEA. CDR3 length: 12 amino acids. The CDR3 coding sequence is TGCAGCGTGGGGACAGGGGGCATCGAGCAGTACTTC. Translating it yields CSVGTGGIEQYF.

This clone was detected only a few times. V is TRBV5-1 and J is TRBJ1-2, with a weak D call TRBD1 (6 bases). V lost 0 bases and J lost 10, with 22 bases in between. In germline, CDR1 is SGHRS, CDR2 YFSETQ. The CDR3 is made up of 16 amino acids. CDR3 sequence (DNA): TGCGCCAGCAGCTTGGGGGGGCTTAACCCCGGGACCTTCTACACCTTC. This encodes CASSLGGLNPGTFYTF.

Only one count was recorded for this clone. The V call is TRBV25-1, the J call TRBJ1-1; no firm D call. The CDR3 is made up of 15 amino acids. Germline lookup yields CDR1 MGHDK and CDR2 SYGVNS. V was shortened by 4 bases and J by 3 bases, with 15 bases between the two germline ends. Here the CDR3 reads CASSVSIREYTEAFF. The CDR3 nucleotides read TGTGCCAGCAGTGTGTCCATAAGGGAGTACACTGAAGCTTTCTTT.

V and J are TRBV4-3 and TRBJ1-4, with D perhaps matching TRBD1 (5 bases). Deletions cut 5 bases from V and 0 bases from J, with 13 bases between. The CDR3 extends over 16 amino acids. CDR1 and CDR2 (germline): LGHNA, YSLEER. CDR3 DNA sequence: TGCGCCAGCAGCTCCAACGGGGGTGCAACTAATGAAAAACTGTTTTTT. This translates into CASSSNGGATNEKLFF.

J is TRBJ1-4 and V is TRBV4-3; TRBD1 is a possible D gene (5 bases). From germline, CDR1 is LGHNA and CDR2 YSLEER. This CDR3 spans 16 amino acids. Trimming stripped 1 base from V and 3 bases from J, with 12 bases between. The CDR3 region is CASSQGRWGPNEKLFF. The CDR3 DNA reads as TGCGCCAGCAGCCAAGGAAGATGGGGCCCTAATGAAAAACTGTTTTTT.

This chain joins TRBV19 and TRBJ1-4; 7 bases are a match to TRBD1. The V and J ends lost 4 bases and 0 bases, in that order; junction bases with no gene match: 5. This CDR3 region has 16 residues. Germline V lookup: CDR1 LNHDA, CDR2 SQIVND (reference sequence). The CDR3 DNA follows: TGTGCCAGTAGTACGGGGACAGCCTCAACTAATGAAAAACTGTTTTTT. It encodes CASSTGTASTNEKLFF.

In DNA, the CDR3 is TGTGCCAGCAGCGTAGGGACAGGGGTTGAAAAACTGTTTTTT. This translates into CASSVGTGVEKLFF. The V gene is TRBV9, the J gene TRBJ1-4; 9 nucleotides line up with TRBD1. Trimming took 0 bases from V and 7 from J; bases not matched to a gene: 1. The germline CDR1 and CDR2 sequences are SGDLS and YYNGEE. The CDR3 extends over 14 amino acids.

The chain joins TRBV2 to TRBJ2-7; TRBD1 matches 8 bases. Germline CDR1 and CDR2: SNHLY and FYNNEI. The length of the CDR3 is 14 residues. Unmatched junction bases numbered 12, after V lost 8 bases and J lost 6 bases. In DNA, the CDR3 is TGTGCCAGCGAACGGATACAGGGGGTGGGCGAGCAGTACTTC. This encodes CASERIQGVGEQYF. The full variable domain, completed using reference TRBV2 and TRBJ2-7, is EPEVTQTPSHQVTQMGQEVILRCVPISNHLYFYWYRQILGQKVEFLVSFYNNEISEKSEIFDDQFSVERPDGSNFTLKIRSTKLEDSAMYFCASERIQGVGEQYFGPGTRLTVT.

This clone has only a few counts. The CDR3 sequence is CATSRDWQGNYGYTF. CDR3 bases: TGTGCCACCAGCAGAGATTGGCAGGGTAACTATGGCTACACCTTC. V gene TRBV15 combines with J gene TRBJ1-2; TRBD1 is a possible D gene (5 bases). The CDR3 length is 15 residues. The V gene lost 0 bases and the J gene lost 1 base, with 9 bases spanning the gap. The germline CDR1 and CDR2 sequences are LNHNV and YYDKDF (reference sequence).

This chain joins TRBV4-3 and TRBJ2-6; no firm D call. The CDR3 covers 15 residues. V lost 0 bases and J lost 7, with 10 bases in between. Germline V CDR1 and CDR2: LGHNA, YSLEER. The CDR3 nucleotides read TGCGCCAGCAGCCAAGAGTTCGCAGGTGCCAACGTCCTGACTTTC. Translated: CASSQEFAGANVLTF.

The chain recombines TRBV6-5 with TRBJ2-7; TRBD1 matches at 11 bases. The CDR3 totals 14 residues. V shed 6 bases and J 3 bases; nucleotides not matched to a gene: 4. The germline V gene has CDR1 MNHEY and CDR2 SVGAGI. CDR3 coding DNA: TGTGCCAGCAGCACCGGGACAGGGGGCTACGAGCAGTACTTC. Residues: CASSTGTGGYEQYF.

This sequence joins TRBV7-8 and TRBJ2-7; 8 positions match TRBD2. Germline trimming cut 2 bases from V and 2 bases from J; bases unmatched to any gene: 5. The length of the CDR3 is 15 residues. The germline V gene encodes CDR1 SGHVS and CDR2 FQNEAQ. CDR3 sequence (DNA): TGTGCCAGCAGCTTACAGCGGGGGCTTACCTACGAGCAGTACTTC. Its translation: CASSLQRGLTYEQYF. Full variable domain (remainder filled in from reference TRBV7-8 and TRBJ2-7): GAGVSQSPRYKVAKRGQDVALRCDPISGHVSLFWYQQALGQGPEFLTYFQNEAQLDKSGLPSDRFFAERPEGSVSTLKIQRTQQEDSAVYLCASSLQRGLTYEQYFGPGTRLTVT.

This clone was counted only a few times. For the CDR3, the DNA is TGCGCCAGCAGCCCCGGGACTAGCGGATACCAGCAGTTCTTC. Protein sequence: CASSPGTSGYQQFF. This chain uses TRBV5-1 with TRBJ2-1; 11 positions match TRBD2. CDR3 size: 14 residues. J was trimmed by 11 bases and V by 4 bases; bases with no gene match: 8. Germline CDR1 reads SGHRS; CDR2 reads YFSETQ.

Of note for this clone: An end of the junction differs from the germline gene, which may be a read error. The V gene is TRBV2, the J gene TRBJ1-6; no firm D call. The germline V gene has CDR1 SNHLY and CDR2 FYNNEI. This CDR3 is 14 amino acids long. CDR3 nucleotides: TGTGCCAGCAGTGAAGGGGCCTACAATTCACCCCTCCACTTT. The encoded protein is CASSEGAYNSPLHF.

The chain uses TRBV5-1 and TRBJ2-7; D gene uncertain. V shed 0 bases and J shed 0 bases, with 7 bases lying between them. Germline assignment: CDR1 SGHRS and CDR2 YFSETQ. CDR3 length: 14 amino acids. The CDR3 here is CASSLALSSYEQYF. CDR3 sequence (DNA): TGCGCCAGCAGCTTGGCTCTAAGCTCCTACGAGCAGTACTTC.